Below, 13 T cell receptor beta chains from the same sample are listed, as sequenced in a study of blood T cell repertoires in COVID-19. Libraries were prepared by immunoSEQ multiplex PCR; TCRdb keeps only in-frame clonotypes and omits some of them. The table lists tens of thousands of clones, just under 90% of them singletons. Sequencing was performed on peripheral blood. The receptors were sampled from a woman aged 60-70 years with COVID-19, enrolled during active disease.

V usage is TRBV10-2 and J usage is TRBJ2-7; 10 nucleotides agree with TRBD1. This CDR3 has 14 amino acids. From germline, CDR1 is WSHSY and CDR2 SAAADI. V trimming: 7 bases; J trimming: 5 bases; junction bases outside the gene matches: 8. The CDR3 nucleotides are TGCGCCAGCAACCGGGACAGGGGAGACCACGAGCAGTACTTC. This codes for CASNRDRGDHEQYF.

The CDR3 here is CASRAGVRSYNEQFF. CDR3 nucleotide sequence: TGTGCCAGCAGAGCGGGAGTAAGGTCCTACAATGAGCAGTTCTTC. This chain joins TRBV6-5 and TRBJ2-1; 8 nucleotides agree with TRBD2. The CDR3 consists of 15 residues. Germline-derived CDR1 and CDR2 are MNHEY and SVGAGI. The V segment lost 6 bases and the J segment 1 base; nucleotides outside the gene matches: 5.

The rearrangement uses TRBV5-1 and TRBJ1-1, with D tentatively TRBD1 (6 bases). Trimming pared 2 bases from V and 1 base from J, leaving 6 bases between. Germline V gene lookup returns CDR1 SGHRS and CDR2 YFSETQ. This CDR3 is built from 13 residues. CDR3 DNA sequence: TGCGCCAGCAGCTTCAGGGGGAACACTGAAGCTTTCTTT. It encodes CASSFRGNTEAFF.

V and J are TRBV25-1 and TRBJ2-2; 7 bases align to TRBD2. CDR3 size: 14 residues. V was clipped by 6 bases and J by 7 bases; unmatched bases: 8. Germline values: CDR1 MGHDK, CDR2 SYGVNS. CDR3 sequence reads: CASRVWGRDGELFF. For the CDR3, the DNA is TGTGCCAGCAGGGTGTGGGGGAGGGACGGGGAGCTGTTTTTT. The variable domain in full, with the rest retrieved from reference TRBV25-1 and TRBJ2-2, is EADIYQTPRYLVIGTGKKITLECSQTMGHDKMYWYQQDPGMELHLIHYSYGVNSTEKGDLSSESTVSRIRTEHFPLTLESARPSHTSQYLCASRVWGRDGELFFGEGSRLTVL.

DNA for the CDR3: TGTGCCAGTAGTTCGACAGCTCCAATGAACGAGCAGTACTTC. It translates to CASSSTAPMNEQYF. The chain employs TRBV19 and TRBJ2-7; possibly TRBD1 for D (5 bases). This CDR3 is 14 amino acids long. CDR1 LNHDA and CDR2 SQIVND come from the germline V gene (reference sequence). Between the trimmed V and J ends, which lost 5 bases and 5 bases, there was a span of 16 bases.

The chain employs TRBV14 and TRBJ1-1, with 7 bases lining up with TRBD1. The CDR3 has 13 amino acids. The trim removed 4 bases at V and 6 bases at J, leaving 5 bases unmatched. Germline CDR1 reads SGHDN; CDR2 reads FVKESK. The DNA for the CDR3 is TGTGCCAGCAGCCGGGACGACAGGGCTGAAGCTTTCTTT. This sequence encodes CASSRDDRAEAFF.

V is TRBV6-2 or TRBV6-3 and J is TRBJ1-5, with 11 bases aligning to TRBD1. J lost 7 bases, V lost 6 bases, and 8 bases had no gene match. This CDR3 comprises 15 residues. CDR1 and CDR2 (germline): MNHEY, SVGEGT. CDR3 bases: TGTGCCAGCAGCACGGGACAGGGGGGCCTGCAGCCCCAGCATTTT. Translation gives CASSTGQGGLQPQHF.

The CDR3 sequence: CASTKTGSHEQYF. CDR3 nucleotide sequence: TGTGCCAGCACCAAGACAGGGTCCCACGAGCAGTACTTC. The chain has TRBV11-3 and TRBJ2-7; TRBD1 aligns across 7 bases. From germline, CDR1 is SGHNT and CDR2 YENEEA. Trimming took 7 bases from V and 5 from J; bases not matched to a gene: 8. The CDR3 consists of 13 residues.

V is TRBV5-6 and J is TRBJ2-2; TRBD2 agrees at 10 bases. Germline CDR1 is SGHDT and CDR2 is YYEEEE. The CDR3 length is 16 residues. Trimming took 4 bases from V and 3 from J; bases not matched to a gene: 6. The CDR3 coding sequence is TGTGCCAGCAGCACCGGACTAGCGGCGGACACCGGGGAGCTGTTTTTT. Its protein product is CASSTGLAADTGELFF.

The gene calls are TRBV29-1 and TRBJ2-7; perhaps TRBD2 as D (6 bases). V lost 4 bases and J 0 bases, leaving 13 bases between the germline ends. Germline V gene data show CDR1 as SQVTM and CDR2 as ANQGSEA. The CDR3 is 14 amino acids. The CDR3 region has the DNA TGCAGCGTTGTTTTAGCGGAGAGCTCCTACGAGCAGTACTTC. It encodes CSVVLAESSYEQYF.

CDR3 DNA sequence: TGTGCCTCAGTCGAATTGGCGGGAGTTGGGACCGGGGAGCTGTTTTTT. Its translation is CASVELAGVGTGELFF. This rearrangement joins TRBV19 to TRBJ2-2; 7 nucleotides agree with TRBD2. V shed 11 bases, J shed 5 bases, and the junction held 17 bases outside the gene matches. The CDR3 sequence is 16 residues long. Per the germline V gene, CDR1 is LNHDA and CDR2 is SQIVND (reference sequence).

This clone was seen only once. The chain links TRBV19 to TRBJ2-7, with 9 bases identical to TRBD1. The CDR3 spans 15 residues. Germline-derived CDR1 and CDR2 are LNHDA and SQIVND (reference sequence). V shed 9 bases, J shed 2 bases, and the junction held 11 bases outside the gene matches. The CDR3: CASRNSRDRAYEQYF. In DNA, the CDR3 is TGTGCCAGCCGCAACTCCCGGGACAGGGCCTACGAGCAGTACTTC.

The V call is TRBV25-1, the J call TRBJ1-2; unclear D gene. V was shortened by 5 bases and J by 2 bases, with 9 bases between the two germline ends. Germline CDR1 and CDR2: MGHDK and SYGVNS. CDR3 length: 13 amino acids. The CDR3 here is CASSLNRNYGYTF. The CDR3, as DNA: TGTGCCAGCAGTCTAAATCGGAACTATGGCTACACCTTC.